This paragraph covers one T cell receptor beta chain sequence. This entry comes from a study of OX40 agonist ivuxolimab in advanced cancers. The wider study: Checkpoint inhibitors had been given previously to 40% of patients.

Only in-frame clones appear in the TCRdb table, and some are missing; sequencing was by immunoSEQ multiplex PCR. The sample lists 85,000 to 120,000 clones; around nine tenths were seen once. Looked up from germline, CDR1 is SGHTA and CDR2 is FQGNSA. The CDR3 consists of 16 residues. With V trimmed by 4 bases and J by 5 bases, 7 bases remained unmatched. The receptor was derived from an adult with an advanced solid tumor such as melanoma, head and neck, liver or kidney cancer. This chain joins TRBV7-2 and TRBJ2-7; 14 nucleotides line up with TRBD2. The sample consisted of CD4+ or CD8+ T cells sorted from blood, taken in a trial of the OX40 agonist ivuxolimab. The CDR3 DNA reads as TGTGCCAGCAGCTCCGAATCGGGACTAGCGGGGGACGAGCAGTACTTC. It translates to CASSSESGLAGDEQYF.